The TCR beta chain described here comes from a study of cytomegalovirus exposure and HLA in healthy donors. Whole-study results and caveats: For cytomegalovirus status, the classifier reportedly gave diagnoses with high specificity and sensitivity. A later analysis showed TCR association rates differing by HLA locus, peaking at DRB1 and lowest at HLA-C. In presence/absence analyses, roughly uniform sequencing depth across donors was assumed.

Worth noting for this clone: The antigen is unknown.

The CDR3 loop spans 15 amino acids. After removal of 5 bases from V and 1 base from J, the junction contained 4 bases not matched to a gene. Germline V gene data show CDR1 as SGHAT and CDR2 as FQNNGV. The PCR was carried out with 60 Vbeta primers and 13 Jbeta primers. Profiled with immunoSEQ multiplex PCR; TCRdb holds only in-frame clones, not every one. This table holds some 170,000 clones, roughly 72% found once. Sequencing used PBMCs. The rearrangement uses TRBV11-2 and TRBJ2-2; 7 bases line up with TRBD1. The sequence was collected from a woman aged 35 to 49 in good health and CMV-seronegative. CDR3 residues: CASSQDRRNTGELFF. CDR3 coding DNA: TGTGCCAGCAGCCAGGACAGGAGGAACACCGGGGAGCTGTTTTTT. Full variable domain (rest looked up from reference TRBV11-2 and TRBJ2-2): EAGVAQSPRYKIIEKRQSVAFWCNPISGHATLYWYQQILGQGPKLLIQFQNNGVVDDSQLPKDRFSAERLKGVDSTLKIQPAKLEDSAVYLCASSQDRRNTGELFFGEGSRLTVL.